This T cell receptor beta chain was sequenced for a study of early T cells in non-severe SARS-CoV-2 infection (dated by TCRdb to the early 2020s). Some background on the complete study: Because TCR sequencing was done on bulk RNA from unsorted whole blood, the alpha and beta chains could not be paired.

Set within a cohort of healthcare workers in London, UK, this nested case-control study involved weekly PCR testing of nasopharyngeal swabs along with blood sampling. Between 23 and 31 March 2020, the week of the UK lockdown, healthcare workers were enrolled and then followed up weekly for as long as 16 weeks. A few counts support this clonotype. The clone's antigen remains unknown. No base-level quality is on record; no much larger clone is a single base apart. Results and caveats for the whole study, not just this receptor: VDJdb matching was skewed toward anti-spike CD8 responses and likely underestimated virus-specific expansions by missing private and CD4 specificities.

Spanning cysteine to phenylalanine, the CDR3 consists of 15 amino acids. Solely the CDR3 DNA is kept, with 45 bases framed from the first base. Trimming costs V 3 bases and J 3 bases, and their ends lie 15 bases apart. CDR1 and CDR2, looked up from the germline V gene (reference sequence), are SGHNT and YYREEE. The method behind the library was 5' RACE. Sequencing took place on a NextSeq 500. Unique molecular identifiers were attached to individual cDNA molecules in the TCR library protocol so that sequencing error and PCR bias could be corrected. TCR alpha and beta chains were both sequenced, and the abundances of alpha and beta sequences in each sample were closely correlated with each other. The study's own analysis went as follows. Decombinator V4 was used to annotate TCR sequences for V gene, J gene and CDR3. Expanded TCRs were defined as changing significantly between any two time points under a Poisson model with p below 0.0001. TCR abundances were normalised to the total number of TCRs sequenced in each sample and reported as counts per million. MAIT TCRs were defined by TRAV1-2 paired with TRAJ12, TRAJ20 or TRAJ33, and iNKT TCRs by TRAV10 paired with TRAJ18. VDJdb, accessed on 1 November 2021, was searched for TCRs annotated for CMV, EBV and SARS-CoV-2, and TCRs annotated for more than one antigen were excluded. The raw public reads went through TCRdb reprocessing: fastp at Q25, MiXCR clone calling, in-frame beta chains kept. Merged by CDR3 protein, the rows form single entries marked with the most common genes and DNA. TCRdb, not the original authors, processed these V and J calls. A total of over 95,000 distinct CDR3 sequences appear in this sample, approximately 15% of them only once. Roughly 1.3% of the sample is taken by the ten largest.

Input material: whole blood. The clonotype originates from an adult who was a healthcare worker with PCR-confirmed SARS-CoV-2 infection or an uninfected control (not recorded which). The V and J genes are TRBV5-4 and TRBJ2-5; the D call is tentative, TRBD1 or TRBD2, as each matches 5 bases. The DNA reads as follows: TGTGCCAGCAGCTCCGCTGGGACGGTAAAAGAGACCCAGTACTTC. Its protein is CASSSAGTVKETQYF.